This T cell receptor (beta chain) was captured by sequencing in a study of shared T cell receptors in the human thymus listed by TCRdb under 2021. As for the study more broadly: The study investigated the way shared, self-reactive T-cell receptor alpha chains are produced in the human thymus.

Of note for this clone: The specificity of this receptor is unknown. Base qualities are not provided; no much larger clone lies one nucleotide away.

Library creation used the immunoSEQ multiplex PCR assay. Entries here come from immuneACCESS through TCRdb and include only in-frame sequences with V and J called. Some clones fail to appear in such tables; in the studies checked, an unresolved V gene covers under half of the shortfall, and the cause of the remainder is unknown. Recorded for this sample are 700,000 or so clones; 80% to 90% of them occurred a single time. Clones ranked in the top ten supply roughly 0.01% of the sample. The CDR1 and CDR2 encoded by the germline V gene are SGHDT and YYEEEE. From cysteine to phenylalanine, the CDR3 is 18 amino acids long. The retained sequence is limited to the CDR3, 54 bases, with the frame set at the first base. Germline trimming: 1 base from V, 8 bases from J; junction bases outside gene matches: 17. The same sample was also used in a study of human thymus T cells. Per that second paper: Donors were immunologically healthy infants undergoing open corrective cardiac surgery for congenital heart defects in Finland. The thymus tissue came from surgical resects taken out during corrective cardiac surgery. Biased V and J gene segment usage appeared to be present in both thymic and peripheral blood repertoires. The related research reported highly overlapping thymic TCR repertoires among unrelated individuals. The study used roughly 8 infant thymus samples plus four related peripheral blood samples to characterize TCR alpha and beta repertoires. The cohort included over five male and a couple of female infants, with donor ages spanning 7 to 244 days. Thymocytes were mechanically released from the tissue and were stored as pellets of about 9-33 million cells at -70 degrees C. Genomic DNA was extracted from frozen cell pellets with a QIAsymphony instrument. The immunoSEQ multiplex PCR assay was used to amplify the TCRB and TCRAD loci from a standardized amount of quality-controlled genomic DNA. Amplicons spanned the V(D)J region at a length sufficient to cover the CDR3 and identify V and J genes. Amplicon sequencing was performed on an Illumina platform through the commercial immunoSEQ service. Corrections for primer bias and sequencing errors followed previously described methods, while TCRAD and TCRB definitions were based on the IMGT database. Analysis of the repertoires was done with immunoSEQ Analyzer 3.0 and VDJTools and included basic statistics, V/J segment usage, diversity estimates, rarefaction and pairwise overlap. Chao1, ChaoE, Efron-Thisted, Shannon and inverse Simpson indices were used to estimate diversity, which was also estimated on datasets down-sampled to the smallest sample. Repertoire overlap was determined by strict matching of CDR3 nucleotide sequence, V gene and J gene, and Jaccard-based multidimensional scaling clustering was applied. On average, about 800,000 unique TCRB clonotypes were obtained from thymus samples, compared with 65,000 to 90,000 from blood samples.

Specimen: thymocytes. The chain uses TRBV5-6 and TRBJ1-4, with 7 junctional bases fitting TRBD1. This sequence originates from a girl less than two years old with a congenital heart defect. Donor details come from another sample of the same person, matched by shared clones. The nucleotide sequence is TGTGCCAGCAGCTTGACAGGGGTAGGTGCGTTGGTACAGGAAAAACTGTTTTTT. This encodes CASSLTGVGALVQEKLFF.